This TCR delta chain stems from a study of Vδ1+ human thymocytes. General observations from the study: In the thymus, TRG and TRD repertoires looked highly polyclonal with Gaussian CDR3 lengths.

RNA was extracted from the cells and then reverse transcribed. Multiplex PCR used pooled V-gene forward primers and a constant-region reverse primer to amplify CDR3s. TCRdb redid clone calling on the multiplex PCR reads using CATT. The profile shows 80,000 or so delta-chain clones, around 34% of them singletons. On this clone itself: Its matching antigen is unknown.

This CDR3 is 24 amino acids long. Per the germline V gene, CDR1 is TSWWSYY and CDR2 is QGS. Trimming removed 5 bases from V and 0 bases from J; junction bases left unmatched: 32. Material: Vdelta1+ gamma-delta thymocytes from the thymus. Subset here: FACS-sorted CD3+ TCRalphabeta- TCRVdelta1+ TCRVdelta2- thymocytes. The V and J genes are TRDV1 and TRDJ1; TRDD3 agrees at 8 bases. This sequence was found in a boy less than two years old who had congenital heart surgery. The CDR3 sequence: CALGPARGLTLRNRGIGYTDKLIF. DNA of the CDR3: TGTGCTCTTGGGCCGGCGAGGGGGCTCACCTTAAGGAACCGGGGGATAGGGTACACCGATAAACTCATCTTT.